A single sample gave rise to the 26 T cell receptor beta chains below, sequenced in a study of early T cells in non-severe SARS-CoV-2 infection. One entry per CDR3 protein results from TCRdb running MiXCR on the 5' RACE reads. The repertoire consists of some 51,000 distinct CDR3 sequences, with 15% occurring once and the leading ten covering 9% to 10%. Sequencing used whole blood, obtained at baseline. Every receptor here comes from an adult who was a healthcare worker with PCR-confirmed SARS-CoV-2 infection or an uninfected control (not recorded which).

For the CDR3, the DNA is TGCGCCAGCAGTGATCGAGGGGTGGCAGATACGCAGTATTTT. It specifies CASSDRGVADTQYF. The chain carries TRBV10-2 and TRBJ2-3; D may match TRBD1 or TRBD2 (5 bases each). The CDR3 length is 14 residues. Germline V gene lookup returns CDR1 WSHSY and CDR2 SAAADI. The ends were cut back, 3 bases at V and 4 bases at J, with 11 bases in the middle.

J is TRBJ2-3 and V is TRBV10-3; 7 positions agree with TRBD2. Germline assignment: CDR1 ENHRY and CDR2 SYGVKD. This CDR3 is built from 15 residues. J lost 6 bases, V lost 0 bases, and 6 bases had no gene match. CDR3 sequence: CAISESRSGADTQYF. As DNA, the CDR3 is TGTGCCATCAGTGAGTCTCGAAGCGGGGCTGATACGCAGTATTTT.

This clonotype showed up many times. The chain links TRBV7-6 to TRBJ1-6; D is uncertain. The germline V gene encodes CDR1 SGHVS and CDR2 FNYEAQ. V lost 1 base to trimming and J lost 10 bases, with 11 bases between them. The CDR3 has 14 amino acids. The CDR3 region is CASSLDTVRSPLHF. The CDR3 nucleotides read TGTGCCAGCAGCTTAGACACGGTCCGATCACCCCTCCACTTT.

The chain uses TRBV4-2 and TRBJ2-2; D is unresolved. The V end was cut by 3 bases, the J end by 6 bases, with 8 bases between. Looked up from germline, CDR1 is LGHNA and CDR2 is YNFKEQ. This CDR3 spans 13 amino acids. CDR3 in amino acids: CASSQRFSGELFF. The CDR3 DNA reads TGTGCCAGCAGCCAGAGGTTTTCCGGGGAGCTGTTTTTT.

This clonotype was picked up a small number of times. The rearrangement uses TRBV10-3 and TRBJ2-3; 10 bases line up with TRBD2. Germline V lookup: CDR1 ENHRY, CDR2 SYGVKD. This CDR3 has 14 amino acids. The ends lost 6 bases at V and 1 base at J; junction bases unmatched: 1. The CDR3 spells CAIRGLAGTDTQYF. In nucleotides, the CDR3 is TGTGCCATCAGAGGACTAGCGGGCACAGATACGCAGTATTTT.

The chain joins TRBV6-5 to TRBJ2-3, with D maybe TRBD2 (6 bases). Germline lookup yields CDR1 MNHEY and CDR2 SVGAGI. Trimming left V 6 bases short and J 4 bases short, with 17 bases between. The CDR3 runs 15 residues. The DNA for the CDR3 is TGTGCCAGCAGCCCGGGACTGGGTCACCCAGATACGCAGTATTTT. Translated, it gives CASSPGLGHPDTQYF.

This clonotype was recorded many times. The chain employs TRBV6-5 and TRBJ2-3; 8 positions match TRBD2. CDR1 and CDR2 from the germline V gene are MNHEY and SVGAGI. CDR3 length: 19 amino acids. After removal of 6 bases from V and 1 base from J, the junction contained 18 bases not matched to a gene. The CDR3, as DNA: TGTGCCAGCAGCCGCTACCGCGGCGGGAGGCCCTGGGGCACAGATACGCAGTATTTT. Protein sequence: CASSRYRGGRPWGTDTQYF.

V and J are TRBV4-1 and TRBJ1-4, with 8 bases matching TRBD1. This CDR3 comprises 14 residues. J gave up 6 bases and V 6 bases, and 6 bases lay outside the gene matches. Looked up from germline, CDR1 is MGHRA and CDR2 is YSYEKL. DNA for the CDR3: TGCGCCAGCAGACGTTCGGACAGGGATGAAAAACTGTTTTTT. Encoded protein: CASRRSDRDEKLFF.

This chain connects TRBV4-1 to TRBJ2-2; 8 bases match TRBD1. V was clipped by 3 bases and J by 4 bases; unmatched bases: 1. The CDR3 is 14 amino acids. Germline-derived CDR1 and CDR2 are MGHRA and YSYEKL. This CDR3 is CASSQDRVTGELFF. In DNA form, the CDR3 reads TGCGCCAGCAGCCAGGACAGGGTCACCGGGGAGCTGTTTTTT.

The sample holds many counts of this clonotype. The chain combines TRBV5-1 with TRBJ2-7, with 9 bases aligning to TRBD1. Germline lookup yields CDR1 SGHRS and CDR2 YFSETQ. CDR3 length: 13 amino acids. The V segment lost 3 bases and the J segment 6 bases; nucleotides outside the gene matches: 4. Here the CDR3 reads CASSYGQGREQYF. As DNA, the CDR3 is TGCGCCAGCAGCTACGGACAGGGGCGCGAGCAGTACTTC. The full variable domain, completed using reference TRBV5-1 and TRBJ2-7, is KAGVTQTPRYLIKTRGQQVTLSCSPISGHRSVSWYQQTPGQGLQFLFEYFSETQRNKGNFPGRFSGRQFSNSRSEMNVSTLELGDSALYLCASSYGQGREQYFGPGTRLTVT.

The rearrangement uses TRBV12-3 or TRBV12-4 and TRBJ2-7, with 13 bases fitting TRBD2. Trimming cost V 5 bases and J 5 bases; bases outside gene matches: 3. This CDR3 contains 14 residues. The CDR3 reads CASSRTSGSNEQYF. CDR3 DNA: TGTGCCAGCAGTCGGACTAGCGGGAGCAACGAGCAGTACTTC.

The table lists this clonotype with many counts. The chain carries TRBV5-1 and TRBJ2-5; tentative D call: TRBD1 (6 bases). Germline CDR1 reads SGHRS; CDR2 reads YFSETQ. This CDR3 has 15 residues. V lost 0 bases, J lost 1 base, and 10 bases lay in between. Here the CDR3 DNA reads TGCGCCAGCAGCTTGGTCTCGGACAGCCAAGAGACCCAGTACTTC. This codes for CASSLVSDSQETQYF.

Ten or more counts support this clonotype. This chain uses TRBV20-1 with TRBJ2-7, with 9 bases that match TRBD1. After removal of 0 bases from V and 4 bases from J, the junction contained 7 bases not matched to a gene. Per the germline V gene, CDR1 is DFQATT and CDR2 is SNEGSKA (reference sequence). The CDR3 length is 15 residues. The CDR3 DNA is TGCAGTGCTAGAGATCCCGACAGGGGGAGGTACGAGCAGTACTTC. Encoded protein: CSARDPDRGRYEQYF.

This clonotype was counted many times. The chain carries TRBV2 and TRBJ2-6; D perhaps matches TRBD1 (6 bases). CDR3 length equals 16 residues. The V end was cut by 7 bases, the J end by 9 bases, with 22 bases between. Germline V gives CDR1 SNHLY, CDR2 FYNNEI. Written as DNA, the CDR3 is TGTGCCAGCATTCCCTCTAGGGGGAAAGAGGACAACGTCCTGACTTTC. Translated, it gives CASIPSRGKEDNVLTF.

This chain links TRBV28 with TRBJ2-5; 10 bases map to TRBD1. The germline V gene encodes CDR1 MDHEN and CDR2 SYDVKM. J lost 5 bases, V lost 6 bases, and 9 bases had no gene match. The length of the CDR3 is 15 residues. Here the CDR3 DNA reads TGTGCCAGCAGCCCCGGGACAGGGGCCCCGGAGACCCAGTACTTC. It encodes CASSPGTGAPETQYF.

The chain joins TRBV29-1 to TRBJ1-1; 8 positions agree with TRBD1. J was trimmed by 9 bases and V by 6 bases; bases with no gene match: 12. The CDR3 sequence is 13 residues long. Germline V CDR1 and CDR2: SQVTM, ANQGSEA. The chain's CDR3 is CSVNGQGALKAFF. The DNA for the CDR3 is TGCAGCGTCAACGGGCAGGGGGCCCTTAAAGCTTTCTTT. Looking up the rest from reference TRBV29-1 and TRBJ1-1 gives the full variable domain: SAVISQKPSRDICQRGTSLTIQCQVDSQVTMMFWYRQQPGQSLTLIATANQGSEATYESGFVIDKFPISRPNLTFSTLTVSNMSPEDSSIYLCSVNGQGALKAFFGQGTRLTVV.

This clonotype has a handful of counts. The V and J genes are TRBV6-5 and TRBJ1-6, with D maybe TRBD1 (5 bases). Per germline, CDR1 MNHEY and CDR2 SVGAGI. CDR3 size: 15 residues. Trimming removed 5 bases at V and 7 bases at J, with 15 bases between. CDR3 bases: TGTGCCAGCAGTCCCCCGGGACGGATCAATTCACCCCTCCACTTT. Protein sequence: CASSPPGRINSPLHF.

This clonotype was found a few times. V and J are TRBV19 and TRBJ2-5; 8 bases are a match to TRBD2. CDR3 length: 15 residues. The V gene's germline CDR1 is LNHDA and CDR2 SQIVND (reference sequence). V shed 4 bases and J 2 bases; nucleotides not matched to a gene: 6. CDR3 nucleotides: TGTGCCAGTAGTACTTCGACTAGCGATCAAGAGACCCAGTACTTC. This sequence encodes CASSTSTSDQETQYF.

This chain uses TRBV5-6 with TRBJ1-1; no firm D call. Trimming pared 2 bases from V and 0 bases from J, leaving 11 bases between. The CDR3 covers 15 residues. Germline assignment: CDR1 SGHDT and CDR2 YYEEEE. CDR3 DNA sequence: TGTGCCAGCAGCTTTCAATCGACGGTGAACACTGAAGCTTTCTTT. Protein product: CASSFQSTVNTEAFF. The full variable domain, in which reference TRBV5-6 and TRBJ1-1 provide the parts outside the CDR3, is DAGVTQSPTHLIKTRGQQVTLRCSPKSGHDTVSWYQQALGQGPQFIFQYYEEEERQRGNFPDRFSGHQFPNYSSELNVNALLLGDSALYLCASSFQSTVNTEAFFGQGTRLTVV.

This clonotype was seen a few times. CDR3 in amino acids: CAASTGEGKNIQYF. For the CDR3, the DNA is TGCGCCGCATCGACAGGGGAAGGCAAAAACATTCAGTACTTC. The chain recombines TRBV10-2 with TRBJ2-4; 8 nucleotides agree with TRBD1. The CDR3 length is 14 residues. The ends lost 11 bases at V and 3 bases at J; junction bases unmatched: 9. From germline, CDR1 is WSHSY and CDR2 SAAADI.

This clonotype showed up just a few times. The chain links TRBV27 to TRBJ1-1, with 7 bases fitting TRBD1. Trimming took 0 bases from V and 3 from J; bases not matched to a gene: 7. The germline V gene encodes CDR1 MNHEY and CDR2 SMNVEV (reference sequence). The CDR3 covers 16 residues. The CDR3 sequence is CASSLSGTDLYTEAFF. The CDR3 DNA reads TGTGCCAGCAGTTTATCGGGGACAGACCTTTACACTGAAGCTTTCTTT.

This clonotype was seen many times. The CDR3: CASKDDPTGELFF. The CDR3 bases are TGTGCCAGTAAGGACGATCCGACCGGGGAGCTGTTTTTT. The V call is TRBV12-3 or TRBV12-4, the J call TRBJ2-2; D remains ambiguous. The V gene lost 9 bases and the J gene lost 5 bases, with 13 bases spanning the gap. The CDR3 sequence is 13 residues long.

The rearrangement uses TRBV6-2 or TRBV6-3 and TRBJ2-3; 8 bases are shared with TRBD2. Germline V gene sequence: CDR1 MNHEY, CDR2 SVGEGT. Losses at the gene ends were 8 bases for V and 4 bases for J; bases not matched to a gene: 14. The CDR3 sequence is 16 residues long. CDR3 DNA sequence: TGTGCCAGCTCAGCGGGAGAGACCTTAGTCGCAGATACGCAGTATTTT. Its translation is CASSAGETLVADTQYF.

The gene calls are TRBV5-1 and TRBJ2-3; TRBD1 matches at 10 bases. The germline V gene encodes CDR1 SGHRS and CDR2 YFSETQ. The CDR3 consists of 15 residues. The V gene end was trimmed by 4 bases and the J gene end by 6 bases; junction bases not matched to a gene: 8. The DNA for the CDR3 is TGCGCCAGCAGCCCATCCGGGACAGGGGTCGATACGCAGTATTTT. Its protein is CASSPSGTGVDTQYF.

V usage is TRBV27 and J usage is TRBJ2-7; 10 bases are shared with TRBD1. Trimming cost V 0 bases and J 6 bases; bases outside gene matches: 8. The CDR3 loop spans 16 amino acids. The germline CDR1 and CDR2 sequences are MNHEY and SMNVEV (reference sequence). The CDR3 nucleotides are TGTGCCAGCAGTTTATCAGACAGGGGGCTCCGGGCCGAGCAGTACTTC. This sequence encodes CASSLSDRGLRAEQYF.

The table lists this clonotype with a few counts. The chain joins TRBV4-1 to TRBJ1-5; no firm D call. Germline V gene data show CDR1 as MGHRA and CDR2 as YSYEKL. The CDR3 is made up of 14 amino acids. V was trimmed by 1 base and J by 3 bases, leaving 7 bases between them. The CDR3 coding sequence is TGCGCCAGCAGCCAAGTAGGGTACAATCAGCCCCAGCATTTT. Amino acids: CASSQVGYNQPQHF.